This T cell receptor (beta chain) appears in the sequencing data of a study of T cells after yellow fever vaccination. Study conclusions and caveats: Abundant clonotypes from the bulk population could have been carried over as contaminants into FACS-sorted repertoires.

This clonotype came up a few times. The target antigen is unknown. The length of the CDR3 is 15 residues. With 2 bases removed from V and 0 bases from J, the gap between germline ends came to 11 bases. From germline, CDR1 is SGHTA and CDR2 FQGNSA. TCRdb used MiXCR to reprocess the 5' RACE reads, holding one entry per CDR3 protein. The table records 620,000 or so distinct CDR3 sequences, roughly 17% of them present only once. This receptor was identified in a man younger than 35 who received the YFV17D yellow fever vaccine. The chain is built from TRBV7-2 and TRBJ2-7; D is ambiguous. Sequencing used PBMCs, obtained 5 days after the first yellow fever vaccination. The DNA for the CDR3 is TGTGCCAGCAGCTTAATGGGTATGAGCTCCTACGAGCAGTACTTC. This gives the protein CASSLMGMSSYEQYF.